The T cell receptor (beta chain) under discussion was sequenced for a study of control samples from healthy donors and cancer patients. The CDR3 is 14 residues long. CDR1 SGHRS and CDR2 YFSETQ come from the germline V gene. Trimming took 5 bases from V and 4 from J, leaving 15 bases between them. Method: immunoSEQ multiplex PCR; TCRdb's copy keeps in-frame clones and lacks some. The sample holds 45,000 to 60,000 clones; around 95% are singletons and the top ten take around 4.2%. The sequenced sample consisted of blood. This TCR was sampled from a man aged 25-45 years in good health. This chain connects TRBV5-1 to TRBJ1-1, with D perhaps TRBD1 (6 bases). CDR3 protein: CASRFNRVTTEAFF. CDR3 sequence (DNA): TGCGCCAGCAGGTTTAACAGGGTGACCACTGAAGCTTTCTTT. The full variable domain, with the rest looked up from reference TRBV5-1 and TRBJ1-1, is KAGVTQTPRYLIKTRGQQVTLSCSPISGHRSVSWYQQTPGQGLQFLFEYFSETQRNKGNFPGRFSGRQFSNSRSEMNVSTLELGDSALYLCASRFNRVTTEAFFGQGTRLTVV.